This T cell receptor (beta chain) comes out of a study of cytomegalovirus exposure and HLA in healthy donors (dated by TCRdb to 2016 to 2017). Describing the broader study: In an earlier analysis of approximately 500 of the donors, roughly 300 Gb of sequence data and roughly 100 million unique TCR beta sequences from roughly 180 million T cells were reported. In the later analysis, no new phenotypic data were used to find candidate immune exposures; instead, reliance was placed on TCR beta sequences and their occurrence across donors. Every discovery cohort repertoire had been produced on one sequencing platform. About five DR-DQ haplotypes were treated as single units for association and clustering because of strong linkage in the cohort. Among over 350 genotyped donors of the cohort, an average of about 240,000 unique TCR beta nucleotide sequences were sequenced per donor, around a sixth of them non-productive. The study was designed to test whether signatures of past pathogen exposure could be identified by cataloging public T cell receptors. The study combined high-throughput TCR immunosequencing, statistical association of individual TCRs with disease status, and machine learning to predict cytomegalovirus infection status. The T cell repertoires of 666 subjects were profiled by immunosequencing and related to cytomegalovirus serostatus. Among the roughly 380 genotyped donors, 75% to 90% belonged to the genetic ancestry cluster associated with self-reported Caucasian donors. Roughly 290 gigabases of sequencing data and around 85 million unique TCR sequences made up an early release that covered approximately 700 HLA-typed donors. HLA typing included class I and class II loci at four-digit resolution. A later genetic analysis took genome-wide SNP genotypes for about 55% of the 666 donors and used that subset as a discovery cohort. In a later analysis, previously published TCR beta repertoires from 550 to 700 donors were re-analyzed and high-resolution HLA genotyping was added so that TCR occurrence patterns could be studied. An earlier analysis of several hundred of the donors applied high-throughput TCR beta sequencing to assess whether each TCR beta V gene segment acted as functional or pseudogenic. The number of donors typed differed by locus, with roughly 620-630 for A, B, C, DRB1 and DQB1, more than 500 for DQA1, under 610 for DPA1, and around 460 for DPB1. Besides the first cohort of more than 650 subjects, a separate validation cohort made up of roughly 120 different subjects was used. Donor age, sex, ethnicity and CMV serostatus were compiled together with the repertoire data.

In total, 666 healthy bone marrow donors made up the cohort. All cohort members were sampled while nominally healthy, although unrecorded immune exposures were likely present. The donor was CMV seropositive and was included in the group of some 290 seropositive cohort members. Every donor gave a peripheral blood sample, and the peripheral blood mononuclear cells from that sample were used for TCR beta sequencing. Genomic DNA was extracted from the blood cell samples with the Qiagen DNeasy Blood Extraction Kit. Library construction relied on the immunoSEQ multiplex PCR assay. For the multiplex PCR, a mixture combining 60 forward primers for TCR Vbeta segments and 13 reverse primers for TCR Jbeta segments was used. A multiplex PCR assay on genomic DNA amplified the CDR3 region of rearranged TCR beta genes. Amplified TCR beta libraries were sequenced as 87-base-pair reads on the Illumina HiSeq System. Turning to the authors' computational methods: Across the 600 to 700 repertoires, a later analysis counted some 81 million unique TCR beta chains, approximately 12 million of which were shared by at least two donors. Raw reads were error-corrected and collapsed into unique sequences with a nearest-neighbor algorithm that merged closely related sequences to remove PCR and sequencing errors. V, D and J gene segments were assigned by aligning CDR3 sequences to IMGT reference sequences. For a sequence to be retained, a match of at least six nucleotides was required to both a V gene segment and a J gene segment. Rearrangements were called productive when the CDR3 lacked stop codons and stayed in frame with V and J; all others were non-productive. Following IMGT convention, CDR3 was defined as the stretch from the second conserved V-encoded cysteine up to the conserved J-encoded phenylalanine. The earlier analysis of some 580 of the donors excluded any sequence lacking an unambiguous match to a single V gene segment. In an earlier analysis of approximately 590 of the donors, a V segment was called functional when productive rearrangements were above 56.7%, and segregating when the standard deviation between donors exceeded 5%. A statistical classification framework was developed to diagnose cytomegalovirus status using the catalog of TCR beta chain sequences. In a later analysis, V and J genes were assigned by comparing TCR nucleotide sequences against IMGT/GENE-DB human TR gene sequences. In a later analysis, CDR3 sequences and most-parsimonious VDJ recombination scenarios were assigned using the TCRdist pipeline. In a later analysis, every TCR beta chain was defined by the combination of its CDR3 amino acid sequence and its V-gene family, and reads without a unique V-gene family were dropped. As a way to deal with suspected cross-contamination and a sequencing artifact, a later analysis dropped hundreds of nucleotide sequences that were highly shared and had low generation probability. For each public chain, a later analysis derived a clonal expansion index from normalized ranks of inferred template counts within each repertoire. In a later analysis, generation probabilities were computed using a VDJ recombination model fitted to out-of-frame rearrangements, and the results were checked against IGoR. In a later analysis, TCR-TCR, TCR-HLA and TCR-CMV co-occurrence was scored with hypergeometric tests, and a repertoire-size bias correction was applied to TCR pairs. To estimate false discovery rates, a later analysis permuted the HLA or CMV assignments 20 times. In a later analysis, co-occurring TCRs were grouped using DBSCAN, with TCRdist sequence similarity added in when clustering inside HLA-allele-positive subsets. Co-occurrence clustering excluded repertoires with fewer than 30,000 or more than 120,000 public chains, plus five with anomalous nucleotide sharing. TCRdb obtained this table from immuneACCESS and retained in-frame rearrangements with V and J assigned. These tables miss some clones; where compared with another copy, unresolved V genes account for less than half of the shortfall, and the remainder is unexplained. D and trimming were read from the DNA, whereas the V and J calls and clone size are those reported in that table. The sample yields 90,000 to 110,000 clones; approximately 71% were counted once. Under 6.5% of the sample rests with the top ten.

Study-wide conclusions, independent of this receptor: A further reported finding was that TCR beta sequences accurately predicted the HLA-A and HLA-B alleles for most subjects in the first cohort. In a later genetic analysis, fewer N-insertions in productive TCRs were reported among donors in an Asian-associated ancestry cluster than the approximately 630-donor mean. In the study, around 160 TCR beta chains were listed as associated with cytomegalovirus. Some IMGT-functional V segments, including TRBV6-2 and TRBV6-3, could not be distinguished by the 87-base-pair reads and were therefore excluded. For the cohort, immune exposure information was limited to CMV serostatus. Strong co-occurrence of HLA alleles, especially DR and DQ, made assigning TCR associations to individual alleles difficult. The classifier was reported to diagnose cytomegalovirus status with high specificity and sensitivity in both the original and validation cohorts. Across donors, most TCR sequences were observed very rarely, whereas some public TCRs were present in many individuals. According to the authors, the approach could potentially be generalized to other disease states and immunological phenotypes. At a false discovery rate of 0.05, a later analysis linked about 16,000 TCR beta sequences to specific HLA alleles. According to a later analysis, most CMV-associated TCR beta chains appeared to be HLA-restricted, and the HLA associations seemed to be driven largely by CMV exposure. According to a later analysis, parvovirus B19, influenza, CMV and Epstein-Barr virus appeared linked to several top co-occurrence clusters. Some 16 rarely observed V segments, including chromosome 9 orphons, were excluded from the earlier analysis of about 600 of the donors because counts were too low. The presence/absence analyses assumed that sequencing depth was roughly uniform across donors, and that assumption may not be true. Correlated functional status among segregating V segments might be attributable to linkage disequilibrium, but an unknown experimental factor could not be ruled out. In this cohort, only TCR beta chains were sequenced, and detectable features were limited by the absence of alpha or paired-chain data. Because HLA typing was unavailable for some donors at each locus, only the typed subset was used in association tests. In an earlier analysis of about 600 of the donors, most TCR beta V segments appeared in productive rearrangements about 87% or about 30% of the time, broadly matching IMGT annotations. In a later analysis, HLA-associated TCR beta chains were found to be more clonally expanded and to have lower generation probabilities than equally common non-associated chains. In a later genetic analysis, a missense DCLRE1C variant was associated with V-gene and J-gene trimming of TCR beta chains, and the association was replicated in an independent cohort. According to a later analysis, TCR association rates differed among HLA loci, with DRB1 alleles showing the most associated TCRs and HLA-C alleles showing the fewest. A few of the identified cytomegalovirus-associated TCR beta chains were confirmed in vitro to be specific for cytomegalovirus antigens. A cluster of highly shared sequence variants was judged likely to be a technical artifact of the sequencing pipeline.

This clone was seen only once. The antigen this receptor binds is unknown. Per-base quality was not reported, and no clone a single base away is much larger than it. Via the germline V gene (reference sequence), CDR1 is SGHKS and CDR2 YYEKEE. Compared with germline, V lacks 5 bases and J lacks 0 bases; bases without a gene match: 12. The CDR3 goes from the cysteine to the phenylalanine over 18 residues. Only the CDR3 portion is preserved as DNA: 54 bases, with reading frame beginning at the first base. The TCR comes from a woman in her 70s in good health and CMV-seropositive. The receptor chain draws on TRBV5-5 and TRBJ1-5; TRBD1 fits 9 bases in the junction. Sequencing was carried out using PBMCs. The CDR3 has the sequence CASSLATGTGTSNQPQHF. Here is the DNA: TGTGCCAGCAGTTTAGCTACCGGGACAGGGACTAGCAATCAGCCCCAGCATTTT.